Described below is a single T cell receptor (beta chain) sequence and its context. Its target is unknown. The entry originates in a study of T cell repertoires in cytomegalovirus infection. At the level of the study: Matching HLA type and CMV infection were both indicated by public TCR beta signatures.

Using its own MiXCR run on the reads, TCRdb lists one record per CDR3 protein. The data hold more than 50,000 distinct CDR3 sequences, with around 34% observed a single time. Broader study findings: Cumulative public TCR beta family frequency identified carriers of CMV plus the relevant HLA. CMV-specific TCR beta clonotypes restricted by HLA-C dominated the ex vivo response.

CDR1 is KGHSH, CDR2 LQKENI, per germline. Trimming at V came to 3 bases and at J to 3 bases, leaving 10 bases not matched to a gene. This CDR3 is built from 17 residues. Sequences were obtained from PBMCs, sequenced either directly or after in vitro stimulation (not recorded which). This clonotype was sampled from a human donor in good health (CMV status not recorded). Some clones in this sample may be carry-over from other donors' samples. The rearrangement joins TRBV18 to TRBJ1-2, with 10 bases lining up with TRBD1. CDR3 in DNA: TGTGCCAGCTCACCCCTTGACGGGACAGGGGCTTACTATGGCTACACCTTC. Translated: CASSPLDGTGAYYGYTF.